This T cell receptor beta chain was sequenced for a study of OX40 agonist ivuxolimab in advanced cancers. Background on the study: Given to patients was ivuxolimab, an agonistic anti-OX40 (CD134) antibody. Having had anti-PD-1, anti-PD-L1 or anti-CTLA-4 therapy before was allowed, and approximately 40% had some.

Data came from immunoSEQ multiplex PCR; TCRdb stores just in-frame clones and leaves some out. The sample has around 60,000 clones; about 89% are singletons. The study, taken as a whole, reports: CD4+ and CD8+ T cells in blood underwent clonal expansion by week 6 at 0.1 to 3.0 mg/kg.

Comments on this clone: The target antigen is unknown.

The CDR3 totals 13 residues. Germline V CDR1 and CDR2: GTSNPN, SVGIG (reference sequence). Trimming cost V 8 bases and J 0 bases, with 12 bases left between them. The chain recombines TRBV30 with TRBJ2-3, with a weak D call TRBD1 (5 bases). This sequence originates from an adult with an advanced solid tumor such as melanoma, head and neck, liver or kidney cancer. Sequencing was performed on CD4+ or CD8+ T cells sorted from blood, taken in a trial of the OX40 agonist ivuxolimab. CDR3 protein: CARAQGSTDTQYF. CDR3 nucleotides: TGTGCCCGGGCCCAGGGCAGCACAGATACGCAGTATTTT.